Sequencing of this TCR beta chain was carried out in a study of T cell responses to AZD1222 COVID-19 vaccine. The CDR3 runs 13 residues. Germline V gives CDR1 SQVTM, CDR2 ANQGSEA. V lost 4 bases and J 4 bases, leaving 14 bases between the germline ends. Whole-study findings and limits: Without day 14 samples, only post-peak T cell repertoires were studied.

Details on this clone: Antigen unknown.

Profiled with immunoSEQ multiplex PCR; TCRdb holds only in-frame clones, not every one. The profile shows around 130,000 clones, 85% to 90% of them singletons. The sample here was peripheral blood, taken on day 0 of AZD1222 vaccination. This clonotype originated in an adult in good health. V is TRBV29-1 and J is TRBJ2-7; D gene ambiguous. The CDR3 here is CSVVVGMDYEQYF. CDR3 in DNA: TGCAGCGTTGTCGTGGGGATGGATTACGAGCAGTACTTC.